The present TCR beta chain was sequenced within a study of cytomegalovirus exposure and HLA in healthy donors. Overall study results and limits: Highly shared variants forming one cluster were likely a sequencing artifact. Earlier analysis looked at TCR beta V segments, and most were productive about 87% or about 30% of the time.

PCR involved 60 Vbeta and 13 Jbeta primers. The assay was immunoSEQ multiplex PCR, and TCRdb's table has in-frame clones only and misses some. The repertoire holds some 150,000 clones, with around 80% as singletons. As regards this clone: Its antigen is unknown.

Sequencing used PBMCs. The sequence derives from a female donor in good health and CMV-seronegative.

The CDR3 loop reads CASSVGQLSHTEAFF. Written as DNA, the CDR3 is TGTGCCAGCAGTGTGGGACAGCTCTCACACACTGAAGCTTTCTTT. V is TRBV6-1 and J is TRBJ1-1, with 7 bases fitting TRBD1. The V segment lost 4 bases and the J segment 3 bases; nucleotides outside the gene matches: 8. The CDR3 runs to 15 residues. The germline V gene encodes CDR1 MNHNS and CDR2 SASEGT.